This is a list of T cell receptor beta chains from one sample in a study of siplizumab effects on memory and regulatory T cells. Sequencing used immunoSEQ multiplex PCR; TCRdb keeps in-frame clones, though not all of them. The sample consists of about 27,000 clones, about 79% of them appearing once. Sequenced: memory CD4+ T cells sorted from blood. These receptor sequences come from a human donor in good health. Each CDR3 is given with its conserved first and last residue. D genes are given only for firm matches. Expanded clones are given a class, and other clones once, few, many or no size at all.

D gene: .; V gene: TRBV7-8; clone size: .; J gene: TRBJ2-7; CDR3 DNA: TGTGCCAGCAGCTTAGCCCCGGGACCGCGCTACGAGCAGTACTTC; CDR3 protein: CASSLAPGPRYEQYF
D gene: .; V gene: TRBV7-3; clone size: once; J gene: TRBJ2-3; CDR3 DNA: TGTGCCAGTCGTTTACCGGGACGGACCACAGATACGCAGTATTTT; CDR3 protein: CASRLPGRTTDTQYF
D gene: .; V gene: TRBV21-1; clone size: .; J gene: TRBJ2-5; CDR3 DNA: TGTGCCAGCAGCAAACCGGGGGAGACCCAGTACTTC; CDR3 protein: CASSKPGETQYF
D gene: TRBD2; V gene: TRBV6-6; clone size: .; J gene: TRBJ2-1; CDR3 DNA: TGTGCCAGCGGGGAGACTAGCGGGACGTACAATGAGCAGTTCTTC; CDR3 protein: CASGETSGTYNEQFF
D gene: .; V gene: TRBV6-5; clone size: once; J gene: TRBJ2-7; CDR3 DNA: TGTGCCAGCAGTTATAACCGCAGGGTAGGATCCTACGAGCAGTACTTC; CDR3 protein: CASSYNRRVGSYEQYF
D gene: TRBD1; V gene: TRBV6-5; clone size: once; J gene: TRBJ2-7; CDR3 DNA: TGTGCCAGCAGGGGTACAGGGGATTACGAGCAGTACTTC; CDR3 protein: CASRGTGDYEQYF
D gene: .; V gene: TRBV6-4; clone size: .; J gene: TRBJ1-4; CDR3 DNA: TGTGCCAGCAGTGTTTCGGGACGGATAAATGAAAAACTGTTTTTT; CDR3 protein: CASSVSGRINEKLFF
D gene: .; V gene: TRBV5-1; clone size: .; J gene: TRBJ1-1; CDR3 DNA: TGCGCCAGCAGCTTGGCAGGGTGGGACACTGAAGCTTTCTTT; CDR3 protein: CASSLAGWDTEAFF
D gene: .; V gene: TRBV18; clone size: .; J gene: TRBJ2-7; CDR3 DNA: TGTGCCAGCTCACCGGGCGGGGAAAAGCAGTACTTC; CDR3 protein: CASSPGGEKQYF
D gene: .; V gene: TRBV5-1; clone size: .; J gene: TRBJ1-5; CDR3 DNA: TGCGCCAGCAGCTTGGAAGGGAAAGGTCAGCCCCAGCATTTT; CDR3 protein: CASSLEGKGQPQHF
D gene: .; V gene: TRBV9; clone size: .; J gene: TRBJ2-2; CDR3 DNA: TGTGCCAGCAGCACCCGGTACGGTAGCGGCGACGGGGAGCTGTTTTTT; CDR3 protein: CASSTRYGSGDGELFF
D gene: .; V gene: TRBV6-1; clone size: .; J gene: TRBJ1-2; CDR3 DNA: TGTGCCAGCAAAAGGACACAATCCTATGGCTACACCTTC; CDR3 protein: CASKRTQSYGYTF
D gene: .; V gene: TRBV29-1; clone size: .; J gene: TRBJ2-2; CDR3 DNA: TGCAGCGTTAAGGGTGAGGGGGGGAACACCGGGGAGCTGTTTTTT; CDR3 protein: CSVKGEGGNTGELFF
D gene: .; V gene: TRBV27; clone size: .; J gene: TRBJ2-1; CDR3 DNA: TGTGCCAGCAAACCGAGACAGCCGAAGCCCACACTGGGGAATGAGCAGTTCTTC; CDR3 protein: CASKPRQPKPTLGNEQFF
D gene: .; V gene: TRBV9; clone size: .; J gene: TRBJ2-1; CDR3 DNA: TGTGCCAGCAGCGTATCTGACCCCGGGAGCCCGAGAACAAGAGAGCAGTTCTTC; CDR3 protein: CASSVSDPGSPRTREQFF
D gene: .; V gene: TRBV6-1; clone size: .; J gene: TRBJ1-2; CDR3 DNA: TGTGCCAGCAGTTACAAGGGGCGCTACACCTTC; CDR3 protein: CASSYKGRYTF
D gene: TRBD2; V gene: TRBV11-3; clone size: .; J gene: TRBJ2-3; CDR3 DNA: TGTGCCAGCAGCGGGAGGGAATTCCGGGATACGCAGTATTTT; CDR3 protein: CASSGREFRDTQYF
D gene: TRBD1; V gene: TRBV2; clone size: .; J gene: TRBJ2-5; CDR3 DNA: TGTGCCAGCACCGGGACAGGACAAGAGACCCAGTACTTC; CDR3 protein: CASTGTGQETQYF
D gene: .; V gene: TRBV18; clone size: .; J gene: TRBJ2-7; CDR3 DNA: TGTGCCAGCTCACTCGGACCCGACTACGAGCAGTACTTC; CDR3 protein: CASSLGPDYEQYF
D gene: .; V gene: TRBV5-1; clone size: .; J gene: TRBJ1-3; CDR3 DNA: TGCGCCAGCAGTATTTCCCTCTCTGGAAACACCATATATTTT; CDR3 protein: CASSISLSGNTIYF
D gene: .; V gene: TRBV28; clone size: hyperexpanded; J gene: TRBJ2-5; CDR3 DNA: TGTGCCAGCAACGACAGTCACCAAAAGACCCAGTACTTC; CDR3 protein: CASNDSHQKTQYF
D gene: TRBD2; V gene: TRBV20-1; clone size: .; J gene: TRBJ2-1; CDR3 DNA: TGCAGTGCTCGGACTAGCGGTGCCGGGTTCTTC; CDR3 protein: CSARTSGAGFF
D gene: .; V gene: TRBV10-3; clone size: .; J gene: TRBJ2-1; CDR3 DNA: TGTGCCATCAGTGAGTCTAATAGTAATGAGCAGTTCTTC; CDR3 protein: CAISESNSNEQFF
D gene: TRBD2; V gene: TRBV14; clone size: .; J gene: TRBJ2-1; CDR3 DNA: TGTGCCAGCAGCCGTAACGCGGGAGGGGGCCTCGGGCAGTTCTTC; CDR3 protein: CASSRNAGGGLGQFF
D gene: .; V gene: TRBV19; clone size: once; J gene: TRBJ2-7; CDR3 DNA: TGTGCCAGTAGGGAATCAGGTTCAGACTACGAGCAGTACTTC; CDR3 protein: CASRESGSDYEQYF
D gene: TRBD1; V gene: TRBV6-1; clone size: .; J gene: TRBJ1-4; CDR3 DNA: TGTGCCAGCAGTTCCCGACAGGGGGGAACTGAAAAACTGTTTTTT; CDR3 protein: CASSSRQGGTEKLFF
D gene: .; V gene: TRBV5-4; clone size: .; J gene: TRBJ2-2; CDR3 DNA: .; CDR3 protein: CASSFGPGSNTGELFF
D gene: .; V gene: TRBV7-9; clone size: few; J gene: TRBJ2-1; CDR3 DNA: TGTGCCAGCAGCTCCGTGGGCGGAGGCTCATCATACAATGAGCAGTTCTTC; CDR3 protein: CASSSVGGGSSYNEQFF
D gene: .; V gene: TRBV7-9; clone size: .; J gene: TRBJ2-5; CDR3 DNA: TGTGCCAGCAGCTCTGGGCGGCCGGTCCAAGAGACCCAGTACTTC; CDR3 protein: CASSSGRPVQETQYF
D gene: .; V gene: TRBV6-1; clone size: .; J gene: TRBJ1-2; CDR3 DNA: TGTGCCAGCAGTGACTATAGGGGTAACTATGGCTACACCTTC; CDR3 protein: CASSDYRGNYGYTF
D gene: .; V gene: TRBV25-1; clone size: .; J gene: TRBJ2-3; CDR3 DNA: TGTGCCAGCAGTGTTATTGGGGATACGCAGTATTTT; CDR3 protein: CASSVIGDTQYF
D gene: .; V gene: TRBV7-9; clone size: .; J gene: TRBJ2-5; CDR3 DNA: TGTGCCAGCAGCCCCCGTATTCGGCCCTCTGGGACCCAGTACTTC; CDR3 protein: CASSPRIRPSGTQYF
D gene: .; V gene: TRBV18; clone size: once; J gene: TRBJ2-7; CDR3 DNA: TGTGCCAGCTCACGGCAGAATAGCGAGCAGTACTTC; CDR3 protein: CASSRQNSEQYF
D gene: .; V gene: TRBV10-3; clone size: .; J gene: TRBJ1-5; CDR3 DNA: TGTGCCATCAGTAGCGACAGGAACAATCAGCCCCAGCATTTT; CDR3 protein: CAISSDRNNQPQHF
D gene: TRBD2; V gene: TRBV18; clone size: .; J gene: TRBJ2-1; CDR3 DNA: TGTGCCAGCTCACCCTATAGCGGGGCCTACAATGAGCAGTTCTTC; CDR3 protein: CASSPYSGAYNEQFF
D gene: .; V gene: TRBV6-1; clone size: .; J gene: TRBJ2-7; CDR3 DNA: TGTGCCAGCAGTGAAGCGCTCCCCTACGAGCAGTACTTC; CDR3 protein: CASSEALPYEQYF
D gene: TRBD1; V gene: TRBV6-6; clone size: few; J gene: TRBJ2-5; CDR3 DNA: TGTGCCAGCAGAACAGGGGCTCAAGAGACCCAGTACTTC; CDR3 protein: CASRTGAQETQYF
D gene: TRBD1; V gene: TRBV5-1; clone size: .; J gene: TRBJ2-3; CDR3 DNA: TGCGCCAGCAGCCTGGGACAGACTAGCACAGATACGCAGTATTTT; CDR3 protein: CASSLGQTSTDTQYF
D gene: TRBD2; V gene: TRBV7-2; clone size: few; J gene: TRBJ2-3; CDR3 DNA: TGTGCCAGCAGCTTAGTAGCGGGAGTGGGAGATACGCAGTATTTT; CDR3 protein: CASSLVAGVGDTQYF
D gene: .; V gene: TRBV28; clone size: .; J gene: TRBJ2-7; CDR3 DNA: TGTGCCAGCAGTTTCTGGGGGCAGGGGACCGTCTCCTACGAGCAGTACTTC; CDR3 protein: CASSFWGQGTVSYEQYF
D gene: TRBD1; V gene: TRBV7-6; clone size: .; J gene: TRBJ1-2; CDR3 DNA: TGTGCCAGCAGCCCCGGACAGGACTATGGCTACACCTTC; CDR3 protein: CASSPGQDYGYTF
D gene: .; V gene: TRBV28; clone size: once; J gene: TRBJ2-7; CDR3 DNA: TGTGCCAGCAGTGACATTTCAGCCATAGCTTCCGAGCAGTACTTC; CDR3 protein: CASSDISAIASEQYF
D gene: .; V gene: TRBV27; clone size: .; J gene: TRBJ1-1; CDR3 DNA: TGTGCCAGCAGTTTAGGGGCAGCGAACACTGAAGCTTTCTTT; CDR3 protein: CASSLGAANTEAFF
D gene: .; V gene: TRBV28; clone size: once; J gene: TRBJ1-1; CDR3 DNA: TGTGCCAGCAGTAACAGCCTCAACACTGAAGCTTTCTTT; CDR3 protein: CASSNSLNTEAFF
D gene: .; V gene: TRBV7-2; clone size: medium-sized; J gene: TRBJ1-1; CDR3 DNA: TGTGCCAGCAGCTTATGGCAGACCACTGAAGCTTTCTTT; CDR3 protein: CASSLWQTTEAFF
D gene: TRBD1; V gene: TRBV7-9; clone size: few; J gene: TRBJ1-2; CDR3 DNA: TGTGCCAGCAGCACGTCGGACAGGGGGCTCTATGGCTACACCTTC; CDR3 protein: CASSTSDRGLYGYTF
D gene: .; V gene: TRBV20-1; clone size: few; J gene: TRBJ2-1; CDR3 DNA: TGCAGTGCTAGGAAAACCAATGAGCAGTTCTTC; CDR3 protein: CSARKTNEQFF
D gene: TRBD1; V gene: TRBV6-1; clone size: .; J gene: TRBJ2-5; CDR3 DNA: TGTGCCAGCAGTGAAGGAACAGGGGGCCCAGAGACCCAGTACTTC; CDR3 protein: CASSEGTGGPETQYF
D gene: .; V gene: TRBV6-4; clone size: once; J gene: TRBJ1-3; CDR3 DNA: TGTGCCAGCAGTGACACGTCCTCTGGAAACACCATATATTTT; CDR3 protein: CASSDTSSGNTIYF
D gene: TRBD1; V gene: TRBV9; clone size: .; J gene: TRBJ2-7; CDR3 DNA: TGTGCCAGCAGCGCCAATGACAGGGGGGGAGAGCAGTACTTC; CDR3 protein: CASSANDRGGEQYF
D gene: .; V gene: TRBV21-1; clone size: .; J gene: TRBJ2-7; CDR3 DNA: TGTGCCAGCAGCAAATCAAGGTGGGACAGGGAACATTATTCAATGTCCGAGCAGTACTTC; CDR3 protein: CASSKSRWDREHYSMSEQYF
D gene: TRBD2; V gene: TRBV12-5; clone size: few; J gene: TRBJ2-3; CDR3 DNA: TGTGCTAGTGGTTTGGGACTAGCGGGGGCCTCAGGAGATACGCAGTATTTT; CDR3 protein: CASGLGLAGASGDTQYF
D gene: .; V gene: TRBV5-1; clone size: few; J gene: TRBJ2-1; CDR3 DNA: TGCGCCAGCAGCGGAGAAACAGGGTTCCTCTACAATGAGCAGTTCTTC; CDR3 protein: CASSGETGFLYNEQFF